Sequencing of this T cell receptor beta chain was carried out in a study of T cell responses to AZD1222 COVID-19 vaccine listed by TCRdb under 2021. As for the study more broadly: TCR sequencing covered 230 or so trial participants: 200 to 210 given two doses of AZD1222 and 26 given two doses of MenACWY control vaccine. Enrollment into the trials was organized by age into subgroups of 18-55, 56-69 and 70-plus years, and those subgroups contained about 160, 30 and 59 TCR-sequenced participants, respectively. Broad study findings and their caveats: Epitopes outside the regions mutated in the B.1.351 and B.1.1.7 variants were reportedly recognized by nearly half of the unique spike-specific TCRs. A significant rise in spike-specific TCR breadth and depth was observed after two AZD1222 doses relative to day 0 and relative to MenACWY recipients. Only five to seven AZD1222 recipients were SARS-CoV-2 seropositive at baseline, limiting conclusions about previously exposed vaccinees. The 56-69-year group was small, and its depth increase did not reach significance, likely because of low power. Because no day 14 peak-response samples were available, repertoires were characterized only after the peak T cell response. Participants were mostly white British and included more females than males, and it was suggested by the authors that clonal diversity may have been underestimated. CD4 TCRs associated with the vaccine covered the entire spike protein, and the dominant responses were in regions 160-218 and 743-854.

CDR1 MNHEY and CDR2 SMNVEV were looked up in the germline V gene (reference sequence). The CDR3, from cysteine to phenylalanine, totals 15 residues. Left in the record is the CDR3 DNA by itself, 45 bases read in frame from the first base. Between the V and J ends, shortened by 4 bases and 4 bases respectively, the junction contains 13 bases. Comments on this clone: The antigen it recognizes is unknown. Base qualities are not recorded, but no much larger clone differs from it by a single base.

The CDR3 regions of human TCRbeta chains were subjected to immunosequencing. The paper's processing steps were these. TCRs in the repertoires were matched against a reference library of SARS-CoV-2-specific TCRs that had been generated with the MIRA antigen-specificity platform. Breadth was defined as the fraction of unique TCRs that were SARS-CoV-2-associated, and depth was defined as the fraction of total T cells that were SARS-CoV-2-associated. Using the MIRA data, each spike-specific TCR was mapped to the spike region that the TCR reacts to and placed in a CD4 or CD8 class. Log10-transformed breadth and depth values were compared by one-way ANOVA with Sidak's multiple comparisons tests. In TCRdb, the immuneACCESS table is reduced to in-frame sequences with V and J assigned. These tables do not hold every clone; where another copy was compared, an unresolved V gene accounts for under half, and the others remain unexplained. V, J and clone size reflect that table, while D and trimming were determined from the DNA. The sample table records 85,000 to 130,000 clones; roughly 86% of these occur just once. Together, the top ten hold approximately 3% of the sample.

Explained via the paper, the time point label denotes: about 28 days (+/-7) after the second vaccine dose. Taken with the paper, the label for treatment or condition translates to: meningococcal conjugate vaccine given as trial control. Vaccinee samples were obtained from the UK trials COV001 and COV002, which included a single-blind randomized controlled phase 2/3 trial of AZD1222 (ChAdOx1 nCoV-19) in healthy adults. For TCRbeta chain sequencing, PBMC samples were collected from trial participants at day 0 and at day 28 after the second dose. The receptor comes from an adult who received the MenACWY meningococcal vaccine as a control. The chain joins TRBV27 to TRBJ1-4, and TRBD1 may be the D gene, going by 5 matching bases. Here the sequenced sample was peripheral blood, taken 28 days after the second dose of the MenACWY control vaccine. The DNA is as follows: TGTGCCAGCAGTTCCCTCGGGGCGAATAATGAAAAACTGTTTTTT. This gives the protein CASSSLGANNEKLFF. With all but the CDR3 taken from the reference TRBV27 and TRBJ1-4 genes, the full variable domain is: EAQVTQNPRYLITVTGKKLTVTCSQNMNHEYMSWYRQDPGLGLRQIYYSMNVEVTDKGDVPEGYKVSRKEKRNFPLILESPSPNQTSLYFCASSSLGANNEKLFFGSGTQLSVL.